These 15 T cell receptor beta chains came from one sample sequenced in a study of blood T cell repertoires in COVID-19. Using immunoSEQ multiplex PCR, the repertoire was profiled, and TCRdb retains in-frame clones only, with some absent. The repertoire includes approximately 240,000 clones, 85% to 95% of them detected once, and over 1.5% sits in the top ten. Sequenced input: PBMCs or T cells enriched from blood (not recorded which). These TCRs come from a woman aged 18 to 35 who had recovered from COVID-19.

The chain is built from TRBV6-4 and TRBJ1-1; D call uncertain. Germline CDR1 and CDR2: MRHNA and SNTAGT. The CDR3 extends over 17 amino acids. V was trimmed by 0 bases and J by 1 base, leaving 15 bases between them. The CDR3 region has the DNA TGTGCCAGCAGTGACTCGACGGGCGGGGTTTCGAACACTGAAGCTTTCTTT. It yields the protein CASSDSTGGVSNTEAFF.

The chain joins TRBV11-3 to TRBJ1-2, with unresolved D. The length of the CDR3 is 14 residues. Trimming removed 2 bases at V and 9 bases at J, with 16 bases between. The germline V gene encodes CDR1 SGHNT and CDR2 YENEEA. This CDR3 is CASSLLQFPPSYTF. The CDR3 DNA is TGTGCCAGCAGCTTACTACAGTTTCCCCCCAGCTACACCTTC.

The chain uses TRBV6-1 and TRBJ1-5; D unresolved. In germline, CDR1 is MNHNS, CDR2 SASEGT. Trimming shortened V by 2 bases and J by 2 bases, and 10 bases separated the two germline ends. This CDR3 has 15 amino acids. CDR3 loop: CASSEPPTGNQPQHF. The CDR3 DNA is TGTGCCAGCAGTGAACCCCCCACGGGCAATCAGCCCCAGCATTTT.

The chain recombines TRBV7-8 with TRBJ1-5; D is perhaps TRBD1 (6 bases). This CDR3 has 12 amino acids. V lost 4 bases and J 5 bases, leaving 6 bases between the germline ends. Looked up from germline, CDR1 is SGHVS and CDR2 is FQNEAQ. The DNA of the CDR3 is TGTGCCAGCAGCTACAGGGATCAGCCCCAGCATTTT. Its translation is CASSYRDQPQHF.

V and J are TRBV29-1 and TRBJ2-7, with 7 bases aligning to TRBD1. The V and J ends lost 6 bases and 4 bases, in that order; junction bases with no gene match: 12. This CDR3 is 14 amino acids long. Germline V gene data show CDR1 as SQVTM and CDR2 as ANQGSEA. The CDR3 loop reads CSVHDPDRNYEQYF. The CDR3 nucleotides read TGCAGCGTACACGATCCGGACAGGAATTACGAGCAGTACTTC.

This chain uses TRBV29-1 with TRBJ1-6, with unresolved D. This CDR3 has 13 residues. Germline V CDR1 and CDR2: SQVTM, ANQGSEA. The germline V and J ends were trimmed by 6 bases and 3 bases, with 9 bases remaining between them. The CDR3 nucleotides are TGCAGCGTCCAGCAGGACTATAATTCACCCCTCCACTTT. Translated, it gives CSVQQDYNSPLHF.

The rearrangement joins TRBV27 to TRBJ1-5; 8 bases agree with TRBD1. This CDR3 is built from 15 residues. The germline CDR1 and CDR2 sequences are MNHEY and SMNVEV (reference sequence). J gave up 4 bases and V 5 bases, and 7 bases lay outside the gene matches. CDR3 amino acids: CASSPMTGANQPQHF. The CDR3 bases are TGTGCCAGCAGTCCCATGACAGGGGCGAATCAGCCCCAGCATTTT.

This sequence joins TRBV12-3 or TRBV12-4 and TRBJ1-6; D not resolved. This CDR3 contains 13 residues. V was trimmed by 5 bases and J by 9 bases, leaving 11 bases between them. CDR3 protein: CASSPGSSSPLHF. The CDR3 bases are TGTGCCAGCAGTCCCGGGAGTAGTTCACCCCTCCACTTT.

J is TRBJ2-7 and V is TRBV13; 8 bases line up with TRBD1. The V and J ends lost 3 bases and 2 bases, in that order; junction bases with no gene match: 3. Germline V CDR1 and CDR2: PRHDT, FYEKMQ (reference sequence). The CDR3 loop spans 14 amino acids. CDR3 DNA sequence: TGTGCCAGCAGCTTCCGGACAGGGACCTACGAGCAGTACTTC. As protein: CASSFRTGTYEQYF.

The CDR3 sequence: CASSPERTGAHGYTF. CDR3 nucleotides: TGCGCCAGCAGCCCCGAGCGGACAGGGGCACATGGCTACACCTTC. This chain links TRBV4-3 with TRBJ1-2, with 9 bases identical to TRBD1. The CDR3 loop spans 15 amino acids. Germline V gives CDR1 LGHNA, CDR2 YSLEER. V trimming: 4 bases; J trimming: 6 bases; junction bases outside the gene matches: 9.

This clone was seen once. J is TRBJ1-2 and V is TRBV7-9, with 8 bases fitting TRBD1. V dropped 7 bases and J dropped 6; count of bases not matched to a gene: 10. Germline V gives CDR1 SEHNR, CDR2 FQNEAQ (reference sequence). The CDR3 consists of 14 residues. The CDR3 DNA is TGTGCCAGCAACACAGGGGGAGGGGCGAATGGCTACACCTTC. The encoded protein is CASNTGGGANGYTF.

The chain has TRBV5-1 and TRBJ2-1, with 7 positions matching TRBD2. With 1 base clipped from V and 4 bases from J, the junction kept 5 bases outside the gene matches. CDR1 SGHRS and CDR2 YFSETQ come from the germline V gene. This CDR3 contains 15 residues. DNA of the CDR3: TGCGCCAGCAGCTTGTGGGCTAGCGGTTACAATGAGCAGTTCTTC. Its translation: CASSLWASGYNEQFF.

This chain links TRBV5-1 with TRBJ2-1; 7 nucleotides match TRBD2. This CDR3 contains 14 residues. V lost 5 bases and J lost 7; bases outside the gene matches: 9. Germline CDR1 is SGHRS and CDR2 is YFSETQ. CDR3 sequence: CASRLGLVPNEQFF. The DNA of the CDR3 is TGCGCCAGCAGGCTTGGACTAGTCCCAAATGAGCAGTTCTTC.

The V gene is TRBV28, the J gene TRBJ2-5; tentative D call: TRBD2 (6 bases). V was cut by 3 bases and J by 5 bases, with 22 bases left in between. CDR1 and CDR2 from the germline V gene are MDHEN and SYDVKM. The CDR3 extends over 17 amino acids. CDR3 coding DNA: TGTGCCAGCAGTTTTCGGGTTTTAGACCCGGAGGGGGAGACCCAGTACTTC. Amino acids: CASSFRVLDPEGETQYF.

The chain recombines TRBV4-1 with TRBJ1-4; D is perhaps TRBD1 (5 bases). The germline V gene has CDR1 MGHRA and CDR2 YSYEKL. V was pared by 1 base and J by 1 base, with 16 bases between. This CDR3 comprises 18 residues. This CDR3 is CASSQGNRLLVTNEKLFF. CDR3 nucleotides: TGCGCCAGCAGCCAAGGGAACAGGCTTTTAGTAACTAATGAAAAACTGTTTTTT.